The clone carrying this T cell receptor (beta chain) appeared many times. Its antigen is not known. As to time point: longitudinal time-point 3. The unsorted libraries were produced from 2 million PBMCs held at -80 C. This sample stems from a study of neurological immune-mediated disorders. Study-wide points: Levels of TCR clonal expansion peaked in HTLV-1-associated myelopathy and reached their lowest in multiple sclerosis, under those of healthy controls.

CDR3 length: 14 amino acids. V lost 2 bases to trimming and J lost 7 bases, with 15 bases between them. Germline V gives CDR1 DFQATT, CDR2 SNEGSKA (reference sequence). The making of cDNA relied on 5'RACE with 10-nucleotide random UMIs. From 15-18 subjects, each sequencing run yielded over 160 million TCR-beta sequences. TCRdb itself ran the 5' RACE reads through MiXCR, one entry per CDR3 protein. The top ten clones hold 3.1% of a sample with more than 100,000 distinct CDR3 sequences, less than 14% of them seen once. The sequenced sample consisted of PBMCs. This chain uses TRBV20-1 with TRBJ2-1; TRBD1 might be the D (5 bases). This TCR was sampled from a female donor with HTLV-1-associated myelopathy (HAM/TSP). The CDR3 nucleotides read TGCAGTGCTAGAACCCCGAACAAGGGGAATGAGCAGTTCTTC. Encoded protein: CSARTPNKGNEQFF.